The T cell receptor (beta chain) described here comes from a study of blood T cell repertoires in COVID-19 (dated by TCRdb to the early 2020s). Background on the whole study: The collaborator samples originated in the United States, Italy and Spain and spanned the acute and convalescent phases of COVID-19. The prospective study material was composed of cDNA or gDNA derived from T cells, B-cell-depleted T cells, or PBMCs. Deeply sampled blood TCRbeta repertoires from subjects exposed to, actively infected with, or recovered from COVID-19 were included in the dataset. The repertoires were released in a freely available public database meant as a resource for research on the immune response to SARS-CoV-2. Samples came from the ongoing ImmuneRACE study (first 160 participants) plus 1,254 subjects from 6 global collaborators. A de-identified subject ID, COVID-19 status, age in years and sex were almost always included in the sample metadata. Where HLA class I and class II types were available, the types were taken from metadata supplied by the sample provider, not from assay-based typing. Results and caveats for the whole study, not just this receptor: The quantity of clinical and demographic metadata differed by source and by participant and was supplied without curation.

Reading the germline V gene gives CDR1 KGHDR and CDR2 SFDVKD. Cut back by 1 base and 3 bases, the V and J ends lie 8 bases apart. The CDR3, from cysteine to phenylalanine, totals 14 residues. Only CDR3 DNA remains: 42 bases, in frame from the first base. Participants in the prospective study were aged roughly 18 to 95 years, lived in about two dozen United States geographic areas, and enrolled through a virtual design. In the prospective study, participants were assigned to cohorts based on the clinical history participants reported in a screening survey and a study questionnaire. A participant counted as exposed if, within 2 weeks of entering the study, that participant had been in contact with someone who had a PCR-confirmed or clinician-diagnosed COVID-19 case. In the prospective study, whole blood, serum and a nasopharyngeal or oropharyngeal swab were collected from each participant by mobile phlebotomists. Participants in the prospective study had the option to provide additional blood draws and questionnaires over a roughly 2-month period. Before DNA extraction, blood samples from the prospective study were shipped at room temperature or frozen.

On this clone itself: Which antigen it targets is not known. Within one base of it there is no much larger clone, and no base qualities were kept.

TCRbeta CDR3 regions were amplified from genomic DNA by means of the immunoSEQ Assay, a bias-controlled multiplex PCR. Concerning the study's data processing: The number of nucleated cells in each sample was estimated from the amplification of reference gene primers within the assay. Sequence reads were collapsed and filtered to measure the absolute abundance of every unique TCRbeta CDR3 rearrangement. For each sample, productive Simpson clonality was calculated as the square root of Simpson's diversity index across productive rearrangements. TCRdb took over this immuneACCESS table, retaining in-frame rearrangements with V and J assigned. Such tables are incomplete; in checked studies, under half of the missing clones stem from an unresolved V gene, and the remainder is unexplained. Clonal size and the V and J genes are those of that table, whereas D and trimming came from the DNA. In this sample the table shows a few hundred thousand clones, 80% to 90% of which occur a single time. The ten largest make up roughly 4% of the sample.

The TCR originated in a woman in her 30s who had been exposed to COVID-19. Recombination connected TRBV24-1 to TRBJ1-2; the D gene is not confidently resolved. The sample taken for sequencing was PBMCs or T cells enriched from blood (not recorded which). The CDR3 protein: CATSDFDTDYGYTF. The bases read TGTGCCACCAGTGATTTCGACACCGACTATGGCTACACCTTC.